Below, 9 T cell receptor beta chains from the same sample are listed, as sequenced in a study of blood T cell repertoires in COVID-19. Repertoires were generated with immunoSEQ multiplex PCR, while TCRdb's copy carries only in-frame clones and drops some. The sample carries roughly 160,000 clones, about four fifths recorded once. Sequencing was carried out using PBMCs or T cells enriched from blood (not recorded which). Receptors originate from a man between 50 and 59 years old who had recovered from COVID-19.

The chain has TRBV7-2 and TRBJ2-7, with 9 bases fitting TRBD2. From germline, CDR1 is SGHTA and CDR2 FQGNSA. The junction had 17 bases not matched to a gene; V was cut back by 4 bases and J by 7 bases. This CDR3 comprises 17 residues. The CDR3 sequence is CASSSGGGASGMREQYF. The CDR3 nucleotides are TGTGCCAGCAGCTCAGGAGGGGGGGCTAGCGGGATGAGAGAGCAGTACTTC. The entire variable domain, with the rest obtained from reference TRBV7-2 and TRBJ2-7, is as follows: GAGVSQSPSNKVTEKGKDVELRCDPISGHTALYWYRQSLGQGLEFLIYFQGNSAPDKSGLPSDRFSAERTGGSVSTLTIQRTQQEDSAVYLCASSSGGGASGMREQYFGPGTRLTVT.

This chain joins TRBV5-1 and TRBJ1-5; D possibly corresponds to TRBD1 (6 bases). The CDR3 sequence is 13 residues long. In germline, CDR1 is SGHRS, CDR2 YFSETQ. Trimming removed 6 bases at V and 7 bases at J, with 14 bases between. Here the CDR3 reads CASMGQGKQPQHF. Here the CDR3 DNA reads TGCGCCAGCATGGGGCAGGGGAAACAGCCCCAGCATTTT.

This chain joins TRBV28 and TRBJ2-1; TRBD2 aligns across 16 bases. Germline V lookup: CDR1 MDHEN, CDR2 SYDVKM. This CDR3 has 17 residues. Trimming cost V 5 bases and J 8 bases; bases outside gene matches: 9. CDR3 sequence reads: CASSPHGTSGGAYEQFF. CDR3 nucleotide sequence: TGTGCCAGCAGTCCGCACGGGACTAGCGGGGGGGCCTATGAGCAGTTCTTC.

This clone was recorded only once. J is TRBJ2-7 and V is TRBV7-6; 9 bases map to TRBD1. The V gene's germline CDR1 is SGHVS and CDR2 FNYEAQ. This CDR3 contains 14 residues. J was trimmed by 2 bases and V by 5 bases; bases with no gene match: 4. Here the CDR3 reads CASSKDRGTYEQYF. The CDR3 DNA follows: TGTGCCAGCAGCAAAGACAGGGGGACCTACGAGCAGTACTTC.

The V call is TRBV7-2, the J call TRBJ1-3; D might be TRBD1 (6 bases). Trimming shortened V by 4 bases and J by 3 bases, and 10 bases separated the two germline ends. This CDR3 is built from 14 residues. Germline loops: CDR1 SGHTA, CDR2 FQGNSA. CDR3 residues: CASSSGTLGNTIYF. CDR3 bases: TGTGCCAGCAGCTCTGGGACACTTGGAAACACCATATATTTT.

The gene calls are TRBV7-3 and TRBJ2-3; 8 nucleotides align to TRBD2. V lost 2 bases to trimming and J lost 4 bases; unmatched junction nucleotides: 5. The CDR3 loop spans 15 amino acids. From germline, CDR1 is SGHTA and CDR2 FQGTGA. The DNA for the CDR3 is TGTGCCAGCAGCTTAGGGACTAGGAATGCAGATACGCAGTATTTT. Its protein is CASSLGTRNADTQYF. Full variable domain (missing parts from reference TRBV7-3 and TRBJ2-3): GAGVSQTPSNKVTEKGKYVELRCDPISGHTALYWYRQSLGQGPEFLIYFQGTGAADDSGLPNDRFFAVRPEGSVSTLKIQRTERGDSAVYLCASSLGTRNADTQYFGPGTRLTVL.

This chain uses TRBV27 with TRBJ2-7, with 8 nucleotides matching TRBD1. CDR1 MNHEY and CDR2 SMNVEV come from the germline V gene (reference sequence). V shed 4 bases and J 3 bases; nucleotides not matched to a gene: 14. The CDR3 is 17 amino acids. The CDR3 reads CASSSYKSGQAGYEQYF. CDR3 in DNA: TGTGCCAGCAGTTCCTATAAGTCGGGACAGGCGGGCTACGAGCAGTACTTC.

This clone was counted between two and nine times. The chain joins TRBV25-1 to TRBJ1-1, with TRBD1 as a possible D gene (5 bases). The CDR3 runs to 14 residues. Germline CDR1 reads MGHDK; CDR2 reads SYGVNS. V shed 4 bases and J shed 7 bases, with 16 bases lying between them. CDR3 region: CASSGMSWTNEAFF. In DNA, the CDR3 is TGTGCCAGCAGTGGGATGAGTTGGACAAATGAAGCTTTCTTT.

The chain employs TRBV19 and TRBJ1-2; 8 positions agree with TRBD1. There are 15 residues in the CDR3. CDR1 and CDR2 (germline): LNHDA, SQIVND (reference sequence). The ends lost 4 bases at V and 8 bases at J; junction bases unmatched: 12. The CDR3 loop reads CASSTDRGYYNGYTF. The CDR3 DNA reads TGTGCCAGTAGTACCGACAGGGGTTATTACAACGGCTACACCTTC.